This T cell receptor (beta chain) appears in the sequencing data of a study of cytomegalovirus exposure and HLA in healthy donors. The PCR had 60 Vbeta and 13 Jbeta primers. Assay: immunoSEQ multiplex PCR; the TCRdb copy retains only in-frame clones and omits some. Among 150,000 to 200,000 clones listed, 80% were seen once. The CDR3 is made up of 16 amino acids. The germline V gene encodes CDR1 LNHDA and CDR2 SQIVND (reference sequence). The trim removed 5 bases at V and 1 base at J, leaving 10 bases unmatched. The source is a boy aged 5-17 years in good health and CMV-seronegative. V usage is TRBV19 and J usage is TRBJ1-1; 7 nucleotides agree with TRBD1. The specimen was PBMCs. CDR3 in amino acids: CASSFQPGQRNTEAFF. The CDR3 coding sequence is TGTGCCAGTAGTTTTCAGCCGGGACAGAGGAACACTGAAGCTTTCTTT.